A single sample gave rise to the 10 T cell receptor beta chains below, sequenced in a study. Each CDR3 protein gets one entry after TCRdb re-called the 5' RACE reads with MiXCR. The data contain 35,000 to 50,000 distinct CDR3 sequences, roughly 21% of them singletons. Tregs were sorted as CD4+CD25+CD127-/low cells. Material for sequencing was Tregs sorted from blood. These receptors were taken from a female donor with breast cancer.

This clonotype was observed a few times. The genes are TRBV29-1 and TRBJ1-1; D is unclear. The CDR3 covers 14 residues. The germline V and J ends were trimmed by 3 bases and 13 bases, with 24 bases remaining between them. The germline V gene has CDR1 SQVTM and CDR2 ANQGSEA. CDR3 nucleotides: TGCAGCGTTGAGGCTCCAGGCGCCGGGGTTTTTGTTTTCTTT. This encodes CSVEAPGAGVFVFF.

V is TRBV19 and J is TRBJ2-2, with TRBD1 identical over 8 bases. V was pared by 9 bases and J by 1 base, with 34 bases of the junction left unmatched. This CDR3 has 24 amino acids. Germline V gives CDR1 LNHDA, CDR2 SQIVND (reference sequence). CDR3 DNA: TGTGCCAGACCCCACCAGGGGGCGCGGAGGTTAAGGGGGACTGGGGCCGAGAACACCGGGGAGCTGTTTTTT. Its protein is CARPHQGARRLRGTGAENTGELFF. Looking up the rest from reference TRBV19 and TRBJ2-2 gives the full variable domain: DGGITQSPKYLFRKEGQNVTLSCEQNLNHDAMYWYRQDPGQGLRLIYYSQIVNDFQKGDIAEGYSVSREKKESFPLTVTSAQKNPTAFYLCARPHQGARRLRGTGAENTGELFFGEGSRLTVL.

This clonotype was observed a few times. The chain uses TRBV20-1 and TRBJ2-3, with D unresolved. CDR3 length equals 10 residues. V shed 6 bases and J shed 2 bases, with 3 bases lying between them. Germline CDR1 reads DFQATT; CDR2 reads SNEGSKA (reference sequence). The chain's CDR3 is CSAYTDTQYF. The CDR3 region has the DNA TGCAGTGCGTACACAGATACGCAGTATTTT.

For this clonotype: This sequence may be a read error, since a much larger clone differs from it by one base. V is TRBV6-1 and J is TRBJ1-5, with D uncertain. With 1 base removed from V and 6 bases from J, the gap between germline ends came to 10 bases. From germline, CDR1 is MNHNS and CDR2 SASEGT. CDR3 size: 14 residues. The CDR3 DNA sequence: TGTGCCAGCAGTGAAGGGGGAGCACCTCAGCCCCAGCATTTT. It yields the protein CASSEGGAPQPQHF.

The CDR3 protein is CASSPSGGGTPEQYF. CDR3 coding DNA: TGTGCCAGCAGCCCCTCTGGGGGGGGCACCCCCGAGCAGTACTTC. This chain links TRBV7-2 with TRBJ2-7; D might be TRBD2 (7 bases). The CDR3 totals 15 residues. V lost 5 bases and J lost 6, with 20 bases in between. Per the germline V gene, CDR1 is SGHTA and CDR2 is FQGNSA.

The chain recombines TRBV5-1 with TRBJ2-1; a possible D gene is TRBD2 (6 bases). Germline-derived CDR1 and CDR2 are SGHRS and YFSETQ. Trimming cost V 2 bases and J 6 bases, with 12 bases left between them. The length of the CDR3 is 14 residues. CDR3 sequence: CASSFSQGGNEQFF. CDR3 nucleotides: TGCGCCAGCAGCTTCTCCCAGGGAGGCAATGAGCAGTTCTTC.

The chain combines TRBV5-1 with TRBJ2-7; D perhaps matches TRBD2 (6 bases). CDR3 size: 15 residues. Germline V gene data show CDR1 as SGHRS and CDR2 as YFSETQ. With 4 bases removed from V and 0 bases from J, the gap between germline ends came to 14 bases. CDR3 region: CASSARDSGSYEQYF. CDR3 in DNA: TGCGCCAGCAGCGCCCGGGACTCCGGCTCCTACGAGCAGTACTTC.

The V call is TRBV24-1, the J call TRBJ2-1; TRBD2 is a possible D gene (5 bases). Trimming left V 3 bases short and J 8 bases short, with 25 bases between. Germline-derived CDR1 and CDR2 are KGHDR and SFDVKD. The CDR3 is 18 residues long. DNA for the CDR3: TGTGCCACCAGTGATCCACAGAAAAGGACTCCCTCATCATATGAGCAGTTCTTC. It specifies CATSDPQKRTPSSYEQFF.

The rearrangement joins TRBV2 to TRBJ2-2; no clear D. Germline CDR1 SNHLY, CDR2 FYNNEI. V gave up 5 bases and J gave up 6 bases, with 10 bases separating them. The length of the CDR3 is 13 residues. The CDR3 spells CASSRSEAGELFF. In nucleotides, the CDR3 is TGTGCCAGCAGTCGAAGTGAAGCCGGGGAGCTGTTTTTT.

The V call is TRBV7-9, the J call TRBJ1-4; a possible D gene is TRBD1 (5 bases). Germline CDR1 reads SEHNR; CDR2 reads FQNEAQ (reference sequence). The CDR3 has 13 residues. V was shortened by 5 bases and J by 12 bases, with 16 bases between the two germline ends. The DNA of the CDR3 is TGTGCCAGCAGCCCGAGGACAAAGAGGGAACTGTTTTTT. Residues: CASSPRTKRELFF.